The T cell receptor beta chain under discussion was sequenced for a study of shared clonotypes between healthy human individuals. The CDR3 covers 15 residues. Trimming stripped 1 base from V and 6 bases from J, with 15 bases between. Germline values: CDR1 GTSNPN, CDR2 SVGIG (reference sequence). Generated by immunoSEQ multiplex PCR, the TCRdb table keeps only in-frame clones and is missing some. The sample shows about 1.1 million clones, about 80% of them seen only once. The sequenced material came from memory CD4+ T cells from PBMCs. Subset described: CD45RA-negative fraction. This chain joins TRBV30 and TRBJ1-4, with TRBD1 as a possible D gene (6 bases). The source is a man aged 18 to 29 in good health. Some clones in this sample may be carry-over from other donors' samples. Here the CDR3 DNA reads TGTGCCTGGAGTGCCGGGGGCCAACTCTATGAAAAACTGTTTTTT. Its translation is CAWSAGGQLYEKLFF.